One and the same sample provided the 21 T cell receptor beta chains below, sequenced in a study of T cell responses to AZD1222 COVID-19 vaccine. Assay used: immunoSEQ multiplex PCR; TCRdb lists only in-frame clones, some missing. The data show 150,000 or so clones, about 91% seen once. The sample in question was peripheral blood, obtained 28 days after the second AZD1222 dose. The receptors shown here come from an adult who received the AZD1222 COVID-19 vaccine.

This rearrangement joins TRBV5-1 to TRBJ1-3; no firm D call. Per the germline V gene, CDR1 is SGHRS and CDR2 is YFSETQ. V dropped 4 bases and J dropped 4 bases, with 12 bases sitting between them. The CDR3 has 14 amino acids. CDR3 in DNA: TGCGCCAGCAGCCCCGTGGGGTCCGGAAACACCATATATTTT. Translation: CASSPVGSGNTIYF.

V usage is TRBV4-1 and J usage is TRBJ2-7; 7 nucleotides agree with TRBD1. CDR3 size: 15 residues. CDR1 MGHRA and CDR2 YSYEKL come from the germline V gene. Trimming removed 0 bases from V and 2 bases from J; junction bases left unmatched: 4. The CDR3 spells CASSQEDRSAYEQYF. The DNA for the CDR3 is TGCGCCAGCAGCCAAGAGGACAGGTCGGCCTACGAGCAGTACTTC.

The CDR3 bases are TGTGCCAGCAGCCAGGCCAGCCCCCAAGCTTTCTTT. It codes for CASSQASPQAFF. The chain joins TRBV7-2 to TRBJ1-1; the D is unclear. The V gene lost 5 bases and the J gene lost 9 bases, with 13 bases spanning the gap. This CDR3 spans 12 amino acids. From germline, CDR1 is SGHTA and CDR2 FQGNSA.

V gene TRBV12-3 or TRBV12-4 combines with J gene TRBJ2-5, with D hard to call. Trimming removed 2 bases at V and 5 bases at J, with 3 bases between. There are 11 residues in the CDR3. The DNA for the CDR3 is TGTGCCAGCAGTTTAAAGGAGACCCAGTACTTC. Its protein product is CASSLKETQYF.

The V and J genes are TRBV10-3 and TRBJ2-5; 8 bases fit TRBD2. Trimming cost V 0 bases and J 2 bases; bases outside gene matches: 8. The CDR3 has 17 amino acids. CDR1 is ENHRY and CDR2 is SYGVKD in the germline V gene. CDR3: CAISESIRRGVQETQYF. As DNA, the CDR3 is TGTGCCATCAGTGAGTCGATCAGGCGGGGGGTTCAAGAGACCCAGTACTTC.

V gene TRBV2 combines with J gene TRBJ2-1, with 11 bases fitting TRBD2. V shed 8 bases and J 5 bases; nucleotides not matched to a gene: 5. Germline V gene lookup returns CDR1 SNHLY and CDR2 FYNNEI. This CDR3 spans 14 amino acids. The DNA of the CDR3 is TGTGCCAGCGTAGCGGGAGGGCCCCACAATGAGCAGTTCTTC. Translation: CASVAGGPHNEQFF.

The rearrangement joins TRBV18 to TRBJ2-5; 7 bases are shared with TRBD2. CDR3 length: 16 residues. Germline CDR1 KGHSH, CDR2 LQKENI. The V gene end was trimmed by 3 bases and the J gene end by 3 bases; junction bases not matched to a gene: 10. The CDR3 nucleotides read TGTGCCAGCTCACCGGGGTACCGGGGGGTGAAAGAGACCCAGTACTTC. It translates to CASSPGYRGVKETQYF.

The chain employs TRBV5-1 and TRBJ1-6, with 8 bases that match TRBD1. Germline V CDR1 and CDR2: SGHRS, YFSETQ. J was trimmed by 10 bases and V by 5 bases; bases with no gene match: 11. The CDR3 runs 15 residues. The CDR3 reads CASRMRLDRASPLHF. CDR3 nucleotide sequence: TGCGCCAGCAGAATGAGATTGGACAGGGCATCACCCCTCCACTTT. Full variable domain (missing parts from reference TRBV5-1 and TRBJ1-6): KAGVTQTPRYLIKTRGQQVTLSCSPISGHRSVSWYQQTPGQGLQFLFEYFSETQRNKGNFPGRFSGRQFSNSRSEMNVSTLELGDSALYLCASRMRLDRASPLHFGNGTRLTVT.

The CDR3 sequence is CASSPQRREGRSNQPQHF. The CDR3 DNA reads TGTGCCAGTAGCCCCCAGAGAAGAGAGGGGAGGTCCAATCAGCCCCAGCATTTT. This chain joins TRBV19 and TRBJ1-5; D perhaps matches TRBD1 (5 bases). This CDR3 is 18 amino acids long. V dropped 6 bases and J dropped 3 bases, with 24 bases sitting between them. Germline V gives CDR1 LNHDA, CDR2 SQIVND (reference sequence). The variable domain in full, completed from reference TRBV19 and TRBJ1-5, reads DGGITQSPKYLFRKEGQNVTLSCEQNLNHDAMYWYRQDPGQGLRLIYYSQIVNDFQKGDIAEGYSVSREKKESFPLTVTSAQKNPTAFYLCASSPQRREGRSNQPQHFGDGTRLSIL.

The chain combines TRBV14 with TRBJ1-2; D gene unclear. This CDR3 is built from 15 residues. The ends were cut back, 0 bases at V and 0 bases at J, with 8 bases in the middle. CDR1 and CDR2 from the germline V gene are SGHDN and FVKESK. CDR3 DNA: TGTGCCAGCAGCCAAGAAGGACTCCCTAACTATGGCTACACCTTC. It codes for CASSQEGLPNYGYTF.

The chain has TRBV5-4 and TRBJ2-2, with D perhaps assigned TRBD1 or TRBD2 (6 bases each). V lost 4 bases, J lost 6 bases, and 16 bases lay in between. CDR1 and CDR2 (germline): SGHNT, YYREEE (reference sequence). The CDR3 is 15 amino acids. CDR3 DNA sequence: TGTGCCAGCAGCCGGAAGGGGGGCGGGTCCGGGGAGCTGTTTTTT. Its protein product is CASSRKGGGSGELFF.

The chain combines TRBV12-3 or TRBV12-4 with TRBJ1-1, with no clear D. The V and J ends lost 3 bases and 11 bases respectively, with 10 bases between them. CDR3 length: 11 residues. The CDR3 spells CASSFRSLAFF. CDR3 bases: TGTGCCAGCAGTTTTCGGAGCTTGGCTTTCTTT.

This rearrangement joins TRBV11-2 to TRBJ1-2; 9 positions match TRBD1. This CDR3 contains 12 residues. From germline, CDR1 is SGHAT and CDR2 FQNNGV. Trimming at V came to 5 bases and at J to 10 bases, leaving 5 bases not matched to a gene. The CDR3 sequence: CASSPGTGNYTF. The CDR3 coding sequence is TGTGCCAGCAGCCCTGGGACAGGGAACTACACCTTC.

The chain employs TRBV5-1 and TRBJ1-1; 9 bases match TRBD1. The CDR3 loop spans 14 amino acids. With V trimmed by 4 bases and J by 3 bases, 4 bases remained unmatched. CDR1 is SGHRS and CDR2 is YFSETQ in the germline V gene. The CDR3: CASSGRQGDTEAFF. The DNA for the CDR3 is TGCGCCAGCAGCGGGCGACAGGGGGACACTGAAGCTTTCTTT.

This chain uses TRBV3-1 (or the pseudogene TRBV3-2) with TRBJ1-5; no clear D gene. The V end was cut by 1 base, the J end by 4 bases, with 5 bases between. Germline assignment: CDR1 LGHDT and CDR2 YNNKEL (reference sequence). The CDR3 is 13 residues long. The CDR3 DNA reads TGTGCCAGCAGCCAAGGCGTTAATCAGCCCCAGCATTTT. Translation gives CASSQGVNQPQHF.

CDR3 sequence reads: CASSPDWTSGGMGEQYF. The CDR3 region has the DNA TGCGCCAGCAGCCCGGACTGGACTAGCGGGGGTATGGGAGAGCAGTACTTC. The genes are TRBV5-1 and TRBJ2-7, with TRBD2 matching 13 bases. CDR1 is SGHRS, CDR2 YFSETQ, per germline. CDR3 length: 17 amino acids. V shed 4 bases, J shed 7 bases, and the junction held 14 bases outside the gene matches.

The rearrangement links TRBV7-2 to TRBJ2-7; D perhaps matches TRBD2 (6 bases). V lost 3 bases to trimming and J lost 3 bases, with 9 bases between them. Germline V gene lookup returns CDR1 SGHTA and CDR2 FQGNSA. CDR3 length equals 13 residues. The CDR3 sequence is CASSFLANYEQYF. In DNA form, the CDR3 reads TGTGCCAGCAGCTTCCTAGCGAACTACGAGCAGTACTTC. The full variable domain, its missing parts supplied by reference TRBV7-2 and TRBJ2-7, is GAGVSQSPSNKVTEKGKDVELRCDPISGHTALYWYRQSLGQGLEFLIYFQGNSAPDKSGLPSDRFSAERTGGSVSTLTIQRTQQEDSAVYLCASSFLANYEQYFGPGTRLTVT.

The V gene is TRBV11-3, the J gene TRBJ1-3, with 9 bases identical to TRBD1. The CDR3 loop spans 14 amino acids. Germline CDR1 is SGHNT and CDR2 is YENEEA. J gave up 4 bases and V 4 bases, and 2 bases lay outside the gene matches. The CDR3 spells CASSWTGAGNTIYF. DNA of the CDR3: TGTGCCAGCAGCTGGACAGGGGCGGGAAACACCATATATTTT.

The chain has TRBV5-6 and TRBJ1-1; D unresolved. This CDR3 has 15 residues. V lost 4 bases to trimming and J lost 0 bases, with 13 bases between them. Germline CDR1 and CDR2: SGHDT and YYEEEE. CDR3 sequence reads: CASSPELALNTEAFF. DNA of the CDR3: TGTGCCAGCAGCCCCGAGCTGGCCCTGAACACTGAAGCTTTCTTT.

This clone was counted between two and nine times. Other DNA sequences within the sample encode an identical CDR3. The chain combines TRBV9 with TRBJ2-5; D remains unclear. The CDR3 spans 12 residues. From germline, CDR1 is SGDLS and CDR2 YYNGEE. Trimming removed 5 bases at V and 1 base at J, with 6 bases between. Written as DNA, the CDR3 is TGTGCCAGCAGTACGACCCAAGAGACCCAGTACTTC. This gives the protein CASSTTQETQYF. Full variable domain (outside the CDR3, taken from reference TRBV9 and TRBJ2-5): DSGVTQTPKHLITATGQRVTLRCSPRSGDLSVYWYQQSLDQGLQFLIQYYNGEERAKGNILERFSAQQFPDLHSELNLSSLELGDSALYFCASSTTQETQYFGPGTRLLVL.

V usage is TRBV19 and J usage is TRBJ2-3; 9 nucleotides match TRBD1. CDR1 is LNHDA and CDR2 is SQIVND in the germline V gene (reference sequence). The CDR3 is 14 amino acids. The junction had 9 bases not matched to a gene; V was cut back by 7 bases and J by 7 bases. The CDR3 DNA reads TGTGCCAGTATTGACAGGGGGGGACGAAATACGCAGTATTTT. Its protein is CASIDRGGRNTQYF.